This entry features one T cell receptor beta chain sequence. Its specificity is not known. V was trimmed by 1 base and J by 0 bases, leaving 7 bases between them. Germline V CDR1 and CDR2: SEHNR, FQNEAQ (reference sequence). This CDR3 has 14 residues. Sequenced material consisted of expressed TCRB transcripts (all of the isolated RNA was reverse transcribed). Using immunoSEQ multiplex PCR, the repertoire was profiled, and TCRdb retains in-frame clones only, with some absent. Of about 120,000 clones detected, roughly 17% appear once; the ten largest clones hold 2% to 3%. This sample was taken from a study of beta chain features in type 1 diabetes. Study results and limitations: Significant though moderate, a shortening of TCRB CDR3s appeared in all four CD4+ subsets of Type 1 diabetes patients. Comparison showed that naive, central memory and Treg TCRB repertoires appeared more similar among patients than among healthy donors.

The chain uses TRBV7-9 and TRBJ2-7, with D perhaps matching TRBD1 (5 bases). Sequenced sample: central memory CD4+ T cells from blood. The receptor was isolated from a man younger than 40 with type 1 diabetes. The CDR3: CASSLGGHSYEQYF. The CDR3 nucleotides are TGTGCCAGCAGCTTAGGGGGCCACTCCTACGAGCAGTACTTC.